One sample yielded the 7 T cell receptor beta chains listed below, sequenced in a study of beta chain features in type 1 diabetes. Study-wide points: Type 1 diabetes patients showed a moderate but significant shortening of TCRB CDR3s in all four CD4+ subsets.

Sequenced material consisted of expressed TCRB transcripts (all of the isolated RNA was reverse transcribed). Sequencing used immunoSEQ multiplex PCR; TCRdb keeps in-frame clones, though not all of them. Among over 150,000 clones listed, about a tenth were seen once. Their recognized antigens are unknown. Specimen: central memory CD4+ T cells from blood. The receptor set was obtained from a man under 40 with type 1 diabetes.

This clone was recorded a few times. CDR3 region: CASSLGQPGQDIQYF. CDR3 coding DNA: TGTGCCAGCAGCTTAGGGCAACCGGGACAGGACATTCAGTACTTC. The chain carries TRBV7-2 and TRBJ2-4, with 8 bases that match TRBD1. Germline values: CDR1 SGHTA, CDR2 FQGNSA. This CDR3 contains 15 residues. The V and J ends lost 1 base and 8 bases, in that order; junction bases with no gene match: 7.

This clone was observed a handful of times. This rearrangement joins TRBV28 to TRBJ2-7; tentatively, D is TRBD2 (6 bases). Germline V lookup: CDR1 MDHEN, CDR2 SYDVKM. The CDR3 length is 15 residues. V gave up 6 bases and J gave up 3 bases, with 18 bases separating them. CDR3 amino acids: CASSRAGSLNYEQYF. CDR3 coding DNA: TGTGCCAGCAGCCGTGCCGGGAGTCTCAACTACGAGCAGTACTTC.

This clone was counted between two and nine times. The rearrangement links TRBV18 to TRBJ2-7; maybe TRBD2 (5 bases). V was cut by 3 bases and J by 0 bases, with 15 bases left in between. The CDR3 loop spans 16 amino acids. Germline CDR1 KGHSH, CDR2 LQKENI. CDR3 sequence (DNA): TGTGCCAGCTCACCTACCCTAGCAACCCTCTCCTACGAGCAGTACTTC. Translating it yields CASSPTLATLSYEQYF.

The chain recombines TRBV10-3 with TRBJ2-1; 7 bases align to TRBD1. Germline values: CDR1 ENHRY, CDR2 SYGVKD. This CDR3 spans 14 amino acids. J lost 4 bases, V lost 8 bases, and 8 bases had no gene match. CDR3 sequence: CAIASGQMYNEQFF. CDR3 coding DNA: TGTGCCATCGCGTCGGGACAGATGTACAATGAGCAGTTCTTC.

The chain joins TRBV28 to TRBJ1-5; tentative D call: TRBD1 (5 bases). Germline loops: CDR1 MDHEN, CDR2 SYDVKM. The CDR3 length is 17 residues. V lost 3 bases to trimming and J lost 0 bases, with 15 bases between them. CDR3 nucleotide sequence: TGTGCCAGCAGTTTCGGGCGGACAAGTTATAGCAATCAGCCCCAGCATTTT. This codes for CASSFGRTSYSNQPQHF.

The chain combines TRBV30 with TRBJ1-2; the D gene is possibly TRBD1 (6 bases). This CDR3 has 12 amino acids. Per germline, CDR1 GTSNPN and CDR2 SVGIG (reference sequence). The ends were cut back, 2 bases at V and 4 bases at J, with 8 bases in the middle. The CDR3 nucleotides read TGTGCCTGGAGTCTGGACAGCTATGGCTACACCTTC. Translating gives CAWSLDSYGYTF.

The chain combines TRBV7-9 with TRBJ2-2; 9 nucleotides agree with TRBD1. Germline V gives CDR1 SEHNR, CDR2 FQNEAQ (reference sequence). CDR3 size: 14 residues. The J segment lost 5 bases and the V segment lost 7 bases, leaving 5 bases of the junction unmatched. The CDR3 spells CASTGTGITGELFF. The CDR3 DNA reads as TGTGCCAGCACCGGGACAGGGATAACCGGGGAGCTGTTTTTT.